The present T cell receptor (beta chain) was sequenced within a study of blood T cell repertoires in COVID-19. Overall study: Sites in the United States, Italy and Spain provided acute and convalescent COVID-19 samples. Sample material is recorded as cDNA or gDNA derived from T cells, B-cell-depleted T cells, or PBMCs.

In the authors' methods: From reference gene primer amplification, estimates of nucleated cell counts were derived. The repertoire was sequenced with immunoSEQ multiplex PCR; TCRdb's copy has only in-frame clones and lacks some. V, J and clone size are taken as reported in that table, and D and trimming were inferred from the DNA itself. The data hold under 200,000 clones, with 86% observed a single time. The germline V and J ends were trimmed by 5 bases and 6 bases, with 8 bases remaining between them. Germline lookup yields CDR1 SGHNT and CDR2 YYREEE (reference sequence). CDR3 length: 12 residues. The receptor was derived from a man between 70 and 80 years old with acute or convalescent COVID-19. Sample: peripheral blood. The chain uses TRBV5-4 and TRBJ1-4; D is unclear. The CDR3 nucleotides read TGTGCCAGCAGTACACCCGATGAAAAACTGTTTTTT. Its translation is CASSTPDEKLFF.